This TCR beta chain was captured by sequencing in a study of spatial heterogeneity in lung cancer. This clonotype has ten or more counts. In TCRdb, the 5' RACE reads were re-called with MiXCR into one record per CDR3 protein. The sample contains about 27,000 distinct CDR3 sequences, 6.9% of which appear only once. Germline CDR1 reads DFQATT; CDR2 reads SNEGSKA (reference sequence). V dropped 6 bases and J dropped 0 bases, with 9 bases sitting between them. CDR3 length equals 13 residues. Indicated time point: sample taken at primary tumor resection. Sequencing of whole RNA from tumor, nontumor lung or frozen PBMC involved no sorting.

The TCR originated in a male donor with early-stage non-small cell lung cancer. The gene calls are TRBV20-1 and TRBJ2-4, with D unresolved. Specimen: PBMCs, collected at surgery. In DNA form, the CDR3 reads TGCAGTGCCGCGGATCTAGCCAAAAACATTCAGTACTTC. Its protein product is CSAADLAKNIQYF.